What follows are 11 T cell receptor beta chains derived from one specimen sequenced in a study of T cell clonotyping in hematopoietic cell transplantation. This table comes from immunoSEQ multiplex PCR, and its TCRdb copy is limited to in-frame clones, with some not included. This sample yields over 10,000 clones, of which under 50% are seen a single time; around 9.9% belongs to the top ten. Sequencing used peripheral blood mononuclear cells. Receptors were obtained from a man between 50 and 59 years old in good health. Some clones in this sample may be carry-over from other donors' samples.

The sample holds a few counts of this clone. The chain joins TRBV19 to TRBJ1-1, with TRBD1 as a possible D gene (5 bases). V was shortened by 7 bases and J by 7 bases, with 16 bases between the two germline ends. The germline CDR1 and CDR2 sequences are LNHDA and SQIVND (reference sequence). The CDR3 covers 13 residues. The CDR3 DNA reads TGTGCCAGTACCCGGGGCGAATACAGTGAAGCTTTCTTT. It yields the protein CASTRGEYSEAFF.

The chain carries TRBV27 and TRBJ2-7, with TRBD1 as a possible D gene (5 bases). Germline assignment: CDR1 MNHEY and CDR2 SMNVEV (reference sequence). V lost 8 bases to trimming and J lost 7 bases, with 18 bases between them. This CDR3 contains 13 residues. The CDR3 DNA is TGTGCCAGCTCCCTTACGACAAAGGGGGAGCAGTACTTC. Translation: CASSLTTKGEQYF.

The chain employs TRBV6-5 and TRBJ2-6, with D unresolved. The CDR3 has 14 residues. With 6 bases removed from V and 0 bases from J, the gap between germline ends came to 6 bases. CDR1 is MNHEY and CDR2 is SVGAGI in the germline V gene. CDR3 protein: CASSSFSGANVLTF. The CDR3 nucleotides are TGTGCCAGCAGCTCCTTCTCTGGGGCCAACGTCCTGACTTTC.

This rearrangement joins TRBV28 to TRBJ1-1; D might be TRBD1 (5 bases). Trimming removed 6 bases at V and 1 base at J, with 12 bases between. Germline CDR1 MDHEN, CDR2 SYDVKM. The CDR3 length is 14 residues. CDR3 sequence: CASSTYQGNTEAFF. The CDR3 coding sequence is TGTGCCAGCAGCACCTACCAGGGGAACACTGAAGCTTTCTTT.

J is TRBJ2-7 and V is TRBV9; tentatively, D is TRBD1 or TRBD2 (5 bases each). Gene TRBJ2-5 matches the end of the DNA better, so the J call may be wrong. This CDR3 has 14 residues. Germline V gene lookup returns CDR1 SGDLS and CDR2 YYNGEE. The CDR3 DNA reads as TGTGCCAGCAGCGTGACTGGGACCGGAGAGACCCAGTACTTC. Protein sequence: CASSVTGTGETQYF.

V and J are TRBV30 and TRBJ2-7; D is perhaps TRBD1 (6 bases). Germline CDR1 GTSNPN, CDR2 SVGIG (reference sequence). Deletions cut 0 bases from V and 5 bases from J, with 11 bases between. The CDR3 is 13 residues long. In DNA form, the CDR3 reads TGTGCCTGGAGTGTACAGGGTATCCACGAGCAGTACTTC. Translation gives CAWSVQGIHEQYF.

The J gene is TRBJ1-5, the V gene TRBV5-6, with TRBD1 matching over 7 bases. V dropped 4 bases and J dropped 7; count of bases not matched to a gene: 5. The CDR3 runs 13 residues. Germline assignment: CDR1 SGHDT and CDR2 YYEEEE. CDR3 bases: TGTGCCAGCAGCCGCAGGGGGGGACAGCCCCAGCATTTT. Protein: CASSRRGGQPQHF.

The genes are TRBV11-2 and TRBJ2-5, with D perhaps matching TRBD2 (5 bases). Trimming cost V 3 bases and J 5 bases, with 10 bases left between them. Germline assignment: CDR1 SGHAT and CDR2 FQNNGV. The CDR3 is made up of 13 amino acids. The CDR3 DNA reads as TGTGCCAGCAGCTTTGGGAGTGGGGAGACCCAGTACTTC. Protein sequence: CASSFGSGETQYF. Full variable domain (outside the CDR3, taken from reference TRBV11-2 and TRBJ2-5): EAGVAQSPRYKIIEKRQSVAFWCNPISGHATLYWYQQILGQGPKLLIQFQNNGVVDDSQLPKDRFSAERLKGVDSTLKIQPAKLEDSAVYLCASSFGSGETQYFGPGTRLLVL.

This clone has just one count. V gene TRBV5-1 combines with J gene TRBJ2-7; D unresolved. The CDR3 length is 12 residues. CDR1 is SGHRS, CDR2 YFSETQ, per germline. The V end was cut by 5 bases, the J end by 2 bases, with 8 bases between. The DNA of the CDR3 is TGCGCCAGCAGATACGAAGCCTACGAGCAGTACTTC. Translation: CASRYEAYEQYF.

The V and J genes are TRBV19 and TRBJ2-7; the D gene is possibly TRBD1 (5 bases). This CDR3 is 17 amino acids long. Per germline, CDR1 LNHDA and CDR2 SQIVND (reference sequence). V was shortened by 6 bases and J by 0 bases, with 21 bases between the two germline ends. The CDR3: CASRDNSIALYSYEQYF. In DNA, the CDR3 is TGTGCCAGTAGGGACAATTCCATAGCCCTATACTCCTACGAGCAGTACTTC.

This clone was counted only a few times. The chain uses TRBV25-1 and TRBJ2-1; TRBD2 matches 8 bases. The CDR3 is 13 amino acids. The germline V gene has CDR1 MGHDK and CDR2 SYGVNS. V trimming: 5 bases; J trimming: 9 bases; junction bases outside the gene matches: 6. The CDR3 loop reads CASSIRGGGEQFF. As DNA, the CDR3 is TGTGCCAGCAGTATCCGGGGGGGCGGTGAGCAGTTCTTC.